Here is one T cell receptor beta chain with its context. No antigen is known for it. There are no base qualities to consult, and no much larger clone falls within one base. The immunoSEQ hsTCRbeta Kit was used to sequence TCR beta CDR3 regions from DNA. Per the source publication's procedure: TCR sequencing data were analysed with the ImmunoSEQ Analyzer. T cell clonality was defined as 1 minus Pielou's evenness, as computed on productive rearrangements. T cell diversity was measured with the inverse Simpson index on productive templates. T cell density was expressed as TCR beta template counts normalized to usable DNA, with usable DNA estimated by amplifying and sequencing housekeeping genes. TCR metrics were compared across histologic stages using two-sided Kruskal-Wallis tests. The clones in this table, taken by TCRdb from immuneACCESS, are in-frame only. Not every clone is retained; where verified, under half of the shortfall comes from an unresolved V gene, and the cause of the rest is unknown. The V and J calls and clone size were taken over from that table, and D and trimming were inferred from the DNA. Counted in this sample were about 6,500 clones; over 65% of them appeared once. Approximately 2.8% of the sample is in the top ten clones.

The data were obtained in a study of immune evolution from preneoplasia to lung adenocarcinoma (dated by TCRdb to the early 2020s). Study-level background: HLA loss of heterozygosity was observed in around 7.5%, 14% and 36% of AIS, MIA and ADC lesions, respectively, and was not observed in any AAH lesions. The study profiled immune contexture across lung adenocarcinoma precursors and invasive adenocarcinoma using immune gene expression, TCR sequencing and multiplex immunofluorescence. Sample size was determined by specimen availability and not by a prior power calculation. TCR sequencing data were obtained from under 55 patients. The overall cohort comprised 40 to 60 patients with pulmonary nodules who underwent surgical resection. Class I HLA alleles were inferred from exome data with POLYSOLVER, and allele-specific HLA loss was detected with LOHHLA. According to the study, more than 100 samples were used for TCR sequencing. Whole exome sequencing and methylation data from the same cohort of nodules were integrated with the immune data. Resected precursor lesions (AAH, AIS, MIA) and invasive adenocarcinomas were compared against paired morphologically normal lung tissue. Results and caveats for the whole study, not just this receptor: The highest top T cell clone frequencies were observed in normal lung, and a progressive decrease in top T cell clone frequencies appeared to occur from AAH through AIS, MIA and invasive adenocarcinoma. KRAS-mutant nodules showed the highest T cell clonality compared with EGFR-mutant or double wild-type lesions. Clonality was highest in normal lung, while later-stage lesions appeared to have lower clonality but higher T cell density and diversity. Because all patients came from Japan and China, whether the findings apply to Western populations was uncertain. The findings reflected association rather than direct causation, and larger cohorts with long-term follow-up and longitudinal biopsies were considered necessary.

Resection was performed on patients in Japan or China between the mid-2010s and the late 2010s. Two lung cancer pathologists independently reviewed H&E slides to confirm the histologic diagnosis of every case. Macro-dissection after pathologic assessment enriched premalignant or tumor cells for nucleic acid extraction. The AllPrep DNA/RNA FFPE Kit was used to isolate DNA from FFPE tissue. Via the germline V gene (reference sequence), CDR1 is SGHKS and CDR2 YYEKEE. Trimming takes 4 bases from V and 0 bases from J, and the germline ends sit 11 bases apart. The CDR3 covers 15 residues, taking in both the cysteine and the phenylalanine. Just the 45-base CDR3 DNA is kept, in frame starting at base 1.

This TCR was sampled from a donor at least 70 years old with lung adenocarcinoma. The rearranged segments are TRBV5-5 and TRBJ1-5; TRBD1 could be the D gene, as 6 bases match. What was sequenced was FFPE lung adenocarcinoma in situ tissue. The cell subset or site tag for this specimen amounts to: preinvasive adenocarcinoma in situ (AIS). The DNA sequence is TGTGCCAGCAGCCGCCAGGGGAATAGCAATCAGCCCCAGCATTTT. Its coded protein is CASSRQGNSNQPQHF.